This T cell receptor (beta chain) was captured by sequencing in a study of cytomegalovirus exposure and HLA in healthy donors. Overall study results and limits: Later analysis found that TCR beta chains associated with HLA were more clonally expanded than other, equally common chains. Exclusion as indistinguishable affected some V segments, including TRBV6-2 and TRBV6-3. TCR beta V- and J-gene trimming was later associated with a missense DCLRE1C variant.

In the PCR, 60 Vbeta and 13 Jbeta primers were used. Assay: immunoSEQ multiplex PCR; the TCRdb copy retains only in-frame clones and omits some. The sample shows approximately 130,000 clones, more than 80% of them seen only once. Germline V gene data show CDR1 as SEHNR and CDR2 as FQNEAQ (reference sequence). Losses at the gene ends were 5 bases for V and 0 bases for J; bases not matched to a gene: 4. The CDR3 is 15 residues long. A note on this clone: Its target is unknown.

Source material: PBMCs. V and J are TRBV7-9 and TRBJ2-3; 8 bases line up with TRBD1. The TCR originated in a woman aged 25 to 39 in good health and CMV-seropositive. CDR3 in DNA: TGTGCCAGCAGCCGGACAGGGTCTAGCACAGATACGCAGTATTTT. Translation gives CASSRTGSSTDTQYF. Combining the CDR3 with reference TRBV7-9 and TRBJ2-3 gives the whole variable domain DTGVSQNPRHKITKRGQNVTFRCDPISEHNRLYWYRQTLGQGPEFLTYFQNEAQLEKSRLLSDRFSAERPKGSFSTLEIQRTEQGDSAMYLCASSRTGSSTDTQYFGPGTRLTVL.